This TCR beta chain was sequenced during a study of CXCR3-negative and CXCR3-positive naive CD8 T cells. Findings and caveats of the study: Both naive subsets had comparably high diversity; memory CD8+ cells much lower. CD5 surface expression was similar among naive subsets, and TCR strength was estimated by inference from TRB CDR3 properties. CXCR3-negative naive cells had less hydrophobic TRB CDR3s than did CXCR3-positive naive cells.

The TRB cDNA libraries were prepared by 5' RACE with UMI labels. TCRdb reprocessed the 5' RACE reads and reports one entry per CDR3 protein, with no DNA. The sample table includes under 75,000 distinct CDR3 sequences. Of note for this clonotype: Its cognate antigen is unknown.

Sequencing was carried out using naive CXCR3+ CD8+ T cells from blood. Indicated subset: CD45RO-CCR7+CD27+CD95- naive CD8+ T cells expressing CXCR3 (TNR3+). This receptor was identified in a human donor in good health. Some clones in this sample may be carry-over from other donors' samples.

CDR3 residues: CASSPPGEQETQYF. The rearrangement uses TRBV7-6 and TRBJ2-5; TCRdb selects TRBD1, and the lack of DNA leaves this call unchecked. The CDR3 has 14 amino acids. The germline V gene encodes CDR1 SGHVS and CDR2 FNYEAQ.